This TCR beta chain stems from a study of cytomegalovirus exposure and HLA in healthy donors (dated by TCRdb to 2017 to 2019). Background for the entire study: In an earlier analysis of 550 to 750 of the donors, approximately 300 Gb of sequence data and 90 million to 120 million unique TCR beta sequences from roughly 200 million T cells were reported. Roughly 300 gigabases of sequencing data and around 87 million unique TCR sequences were included in an early release covering several hundred HLA-typed donors. Among the roughly 400 genotyped donors, roughly 80% belonged to the genetic ancestry cluster associated with self-reported Caucasian donors. The study was designed to test whether signatures of past pathogen exposure could be identified by cataloging public T cell receptors. The study profiled the T cell repertoires of hundreds of subjects by immunosequencing and related them to cytomegalovirus serostatus. In addition to the first cohort of 666 subjects, a separate validation cohort of 100 to 150 different subjects was used. High-throughput TCR immunosequencing, statistical association of individual TCRs with disease status, and machine learning were combined to predict cytomegalovirus infection status. To study patterns of TCR occurrence, a later analysis re-analyzed previously published TCR beta repertoires from around 670 donors and added high-resolution HLA genotyping. Rather than drawing on any new phenotypic data, the later analysis identified candidate immune exposures from TCR beta sequences and the way those sequences occurred across donors. An earlier analysis of 450 to 750 of the donors used high-throughput TCR beta sequencing to judge whether each TCR beta V gene segment behaved as functional or pseudogenic. Donor age, sex, ethnicity and CMV serostatus were collected together with the repertoire data. In a later genetic analysis, genome-wide SNP genotypes for about 55% of the roughly 670 donors were used, and that subset was treated as a discovery cohort. Every repertoire in the discovery cohort had been generated on one and the same sequencing platform. Both class I and class II loci were covered by HLA typing, at four-digit resolution. The number of donors typed differed by locus, with 629-630 for A, B, C, DRB1 and DQB1, roughly 550 for DQA1, about 610 for DPA1, and approximately 470 for DPB1. A few DR-DQ haplotypes were treated as single units for association and clustering because of strong linkage in the cohort. Among a few hundred genotyped donors of the cohort, an average of approximately 240,000 unique TCR beta nucleotide sequences were sequenced per donor, approximately 20% of them non-productive.

Library construction relied on the immunoSEQ multiplex PCR assay. For the multiplex PCR, a mixture combining 60 forward primers for TCR Vbeta segments and 13 reverse primers for TCR Jbeta segments was used. The CDR3 region of rearranged TCR beta genes was amplified from genomic DNA by a multiplex PCR assay. The Illumina HiSeq System was used to sequence the amplified TCR beta libraries as 87-base-pair reads. As for how the authors treated the data: A later analysis tallied 75 million to 85 million unique TCR beta chains across the 700 or so repertoires, and about 10 million of those chains were shared by two or more donors. Raw reads were error-corrected and collapsed into unique sequences by a nearest-neighbor algorithm in which closely related sequences were merged to remove PCR and sequencing errors. V, D and J gene segments were assigned by aligning CDR3 sequences to IMGT reference sequences. Each retained sequence needed at least a six-nucleotide match to both a V gene segment and a J gene segment. Rearrangements were classified as productive when the CDR3 lacked stop codons and remained in frame with V and J, and all other rearrangements were classified as non-productive. Following IMGT convention, CDR3 was defined as the stretch from the second conserved V-encoded cysteine up to the conserved J-encoded phenylalanine. In an earlier analysis of around 600 of the donors, sequences lacking an unambiguous match to a single V gene segment were excluded. An earlier analysis of several hundred of the donors called V segments functional above 56.7% productive rearrangements and segregating when the between-donor standard deviation exceeded 5%. A statistical classification framework was built for diagnosing cytomegalovirus status from the catalog of TCR beta chain sequences. V and J gene assignment, in a later analysis, came from comparing TCR nucleotide sequences with IMGT/GENE-DB human TR gene sequences. In a later analysis, CDR3 sequences and most-parsimonious VDJ recombination scenarios were assigned using the TCRdist pipeline. In a later analysis, each TCR beta chain was defined by its CDR3 amino acid sequence together with its V-gene family, and reads lacking a unique V-gene family were excluded. In a later analysis, 450 to 600 highly shared, low-generation-probability nucleotide sequences were removed to address suspected cross-contamination and a sequencing artifact. In a later analysis, a clonal expansion index for each public chain was calculated from normalized within-repertoire ranks of inferred template counts. In a later analysis, generation probabilities were computed using a VDJ recombination model fitted to out-of-frame rearrangements, and the results were checked against IGoR. In a later analysis, TCR-TCR, TCR-HLA and TCR-CMV co-occurrence was scored with hypergeometric tests, and a repertoire-size bias correction was applied to TCR pairs. A later analysis estimated false discovery rates by permuting HLA or CMV assignments 20 times. A later analysis grouped co-occurring TCRs with DBSCAN, adding TCRdist sequence similarity when clustering within HLA-allele-positive subsets. For co-occurrence clustering, repertoires with fewer than 30,000 or more than 120,000 public chains were excluded, along with about five repertoires with anomalous nucleotide sharing. The immuneACCESS repertoire file appears here via TCRdb, limited to in-frame rearrangements. These files lack a portion of the clones; in checked studies, under half of the deficit traces to unresolved V genes, and the cause of the others is not known. D and trimming come from the DNA, and the V and J calls and clone size come from that table. For this sample the table gives some 180,000 clones, of which roughly 9.4% were detected only once. Less than 1.5% of the sample is taken by the ten largest.

Including cysteine and phenylalanine, the CDR3 has 13 amino acids. Only the CDR3 DNA stays, 39 bases, in frame from base 1. From a lookup of the germline V gene, CDR1 and CDR2 are ENHRY and SYGVKD. Trimming removed 0 bases from V and 10 bases from J, leaving 12 bases between the germline ends. This clone was found a few times. Its antigen remains undetermined. No qualities accompany the bases; no much larger clone lies one base away. The cohort comprised hundreds of healthy bone marrow donors. At the time of sampling, every cohort member was nominally healthy, though immune exposures that went unrecorded were likely present. The donor tested CMV seropositive and was one of the 289 seropositive cohort members. Every donor gave a peripheral blood sample, and the peripheral blood mononuclear cells from that sample were used for TCR beta sequencing. Genomic DNA extraction from the blood cell samples was performed with the Qiagen DNeasy Blood Extraction Kit.

Study-wide findings and limitations: At a false discovery rate of 0.05, a later analysis linked 15,000 to 20,000 TCR beta sequences to specific HLA alleles. A later analysis found that most CMV-associated TCR beta chains appeared HLA-restricted, with HLA associations seemingly driven largely by CMV exposure. Cytomegalovirus status was reported to be diagnosed by the classifier with high specificity and sensitivity in both the original and validation cohorts. Because counts were too low, around 18 rarely observed V segments, including chromosome 9 orphons, were left out of the earlier analysis of some 640 of the donors. Because the 87-base-pair reads could not distinguish some IMGT-functional V segments, including TRBV6-2 and TRBV6-3, those segments were excluded. The sequencing pipeline was judged likely to have produced a cluster of highly shared sequence variants as a technical artifact. In this cohort, only TCR beta chains were sequenced, and detectable features were limited by the absence of alpha or paired-chain data. Immune exposure information for the cohort was limited to CMV serostatus. A further reported finding was that TCR beta sequences accurately predicted the HLA-A and HLA-B alleles for most subjects in the first cohort. Most TCR sequences were seen in very few donors, while some public TCRs were found in many individuals. The presence/absence analyses assumed that sequencing depth was roughly uniform across donors, and that assumption may not be true. According to a later analysis, TCR association rates differed among HLA loci, with DRB1 alleles showing the most associated TCRs and HLA-C alleles showing the fewest. Compared with equally common non-associated chains, HLA-associated TCR beta chains in a later analysis were more clonally expanded and had lower generation probabilities. When HLA alleles, especially DR and DQ, strongly co-occurred, attributing TCR associations to individual alleles was difficult. The authors suggested that the approach could potentially be generalized to other disease states and immunological phenotypes. In vitro tests confirmed that a few of the cytomegalovirus-associated TCR beta chains recognize cytomegalovirus antigens. In an earlier analysis of several hundred of the donors, most TCR beta V segments were observed in productive rearrangements about 90% or about 30% of the time, broadly matching IMGT annotations. Linkage disequilibrium might explain the correlated functional status among segregating V segments, but an unknown experimental factor could not be excluded. In a later genetic analysis, fewer N-insertions in productive TCRs were reported among donors in an Asian-associated ancestry cluster than the approximately 630-donor mean. The study listed 170 or so TCR beta chains as associated with cytomegalovirus. Because some donors lacked HLA typing at each locus, the association tests relied only on the typed subset. Several of the top co-occurrence clusters appeared to be linked to parvovirus B19, influenza, CMV and Epstein-Barr virus, according to a later analysis. A later genetic analysis associated a missense DCLRE1C variant with V-gene and J-gene trimming of TCR beta chains, and an independent cohort replicated the association.

The sample comprised PBMCs. Here the chain combines TRBV10-3 and TRBJ1-1; the D gene cannot be named for sure. This sequence was found in a woman under 40 in good health and CMV-seropositive. The sequenced DNA is TGTGCCATCAGTGAGTCGTTGGCCCGGGGAGCTTTCTTT. Its protein is CAISESLARGAFF.